This T cell receptor beta chain was obtained from a study of cytomegalovirus exposure and HLA in healthy donors. Whole-study context: Previous work identified roughly 120 million unique TCR beta sequences from 150 million to 200 million T cells. Findings and caveats of the study: Later work associated 16,951 TCR beta sequences with HLA alleles at 0.05 false discovery rate. Immune exposure data for these donors was limited to CMV serostatus.

This clone was seen a handful of times. What it binds is not known. The PCR made use of 60 Vbeta and 13 Jbeta primers. Libraries were prepared by immunoSEQ multiplex PCR; TCRdb keeps only in-frame clonotypes and omits some of them. Of 100,000 to 150,000 clones in the sample, around 73% are singletons; the top ten hold 8.2%. CDR3 length equals 16 residues. Germline CDR1 reads LGHNA; CDR2 reads YSLEER. With V trimmed by 0 bases and J by 1 base, 4 bases remained unmatched. The source is a woman in her thirties or forties in good health and CMV-seropositive. The V call is TRBV4-3, the J call TRBJ2-3, with 7 bases identical to TRBD2. The sequencing sample was made of PBMCs. CDR3 region: CASSQEVRGGTDTQYF. DNA for the CDR3: TGCGCCAGCAGCCAAGAAGTACGGGGGGGCACAGATACGCAGTATTTT.